The T cell receptor (beta chain) under discussion was sequenced for a study of T cell repertoires in cytomegalovirus infection. As regards this clonotype: Its antigen is not identified.

Using its own MiXCR run on the reads, TCRdb lists one record per CDR3 protein. The data show approximately 990,000 distinct CDR3 sequences, roughly 30% seen once. Unmatched junction bases numbered 8, after V lost 3 bases and J lost 4 bases. Germline-derived CDR1 and CDR2 are LNHDA and SQIVND (reference sequence). The CDR3 runs 15 residues. The gene calls are TRBV19 and TRBJ2-7; 8 bases align to TRBD1. The starting material was cultured CD8+ T cells from PBMCs, obtained from culture after CMV antigen stimulation. The clonotype originates from a human donor in good health (CMV status not recorded). Some clones in this sample may be carry-over from other donors' samples. DNA for the CDR3: TGTGCCAGTAGTATTATTGGACAGGGCAGGTACGAGCAGTACTTC. This codes for CASSIIGQGRYEQYF.